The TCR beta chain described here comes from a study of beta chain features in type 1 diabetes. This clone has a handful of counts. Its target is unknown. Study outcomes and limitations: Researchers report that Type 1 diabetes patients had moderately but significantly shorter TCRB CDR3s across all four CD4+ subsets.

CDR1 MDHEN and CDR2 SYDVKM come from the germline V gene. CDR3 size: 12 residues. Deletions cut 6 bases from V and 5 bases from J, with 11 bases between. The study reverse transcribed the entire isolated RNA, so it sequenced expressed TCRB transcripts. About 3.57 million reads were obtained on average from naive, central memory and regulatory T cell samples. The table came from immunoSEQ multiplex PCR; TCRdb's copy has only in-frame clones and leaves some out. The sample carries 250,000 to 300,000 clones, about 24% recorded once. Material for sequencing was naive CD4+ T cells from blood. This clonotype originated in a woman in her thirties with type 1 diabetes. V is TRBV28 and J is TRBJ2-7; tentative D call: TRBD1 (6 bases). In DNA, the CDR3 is TGTGCCAGCAGAGTACAGGGTCACGAGCAGTACTTC. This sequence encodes CASRVQGHEQYF.